This T cell receptor (beta chain) was retrieved from a study of T cell repertoires in cytomegalovirus infection. This clonotype has only a few counts. The antigen remains undetermined. TCRdb redid the calling of the reads with MiXCR, one entry per CDR3 protein. Seen here are about 250,000 distinct CDR3 sequences, about 18% observed once, and the top ten hold over 40%. Deletions cut 6 bases from V and 3 bases from J, with 10 bases between. The CDR3 has 13 amino acids. Study-wide results and caveats: CMV carriers with the relevant HLA were identified by cumulative public TCR beta family frequency. CMV-specific TCR beta clonotypes restricted by HLA-C dominated the ex vivo response.

The rearrangement joins TRBV12-3 or TRBV12-4 to TRBJ2-3, with a tentative D call TRBD1 (6 bases). Input material: CD8+ T cells from PBMCs. This receptor was taken from a human donor in good health (CMV status not recorded). Some clones in this sample may be carry-over from other donors' samples. CDR3 protein: CASSSGQTDTQYF. The CDR3 DNA is TGTGCCAGCAGCTCCGGACAGACAGATACGCAGTATTTT.